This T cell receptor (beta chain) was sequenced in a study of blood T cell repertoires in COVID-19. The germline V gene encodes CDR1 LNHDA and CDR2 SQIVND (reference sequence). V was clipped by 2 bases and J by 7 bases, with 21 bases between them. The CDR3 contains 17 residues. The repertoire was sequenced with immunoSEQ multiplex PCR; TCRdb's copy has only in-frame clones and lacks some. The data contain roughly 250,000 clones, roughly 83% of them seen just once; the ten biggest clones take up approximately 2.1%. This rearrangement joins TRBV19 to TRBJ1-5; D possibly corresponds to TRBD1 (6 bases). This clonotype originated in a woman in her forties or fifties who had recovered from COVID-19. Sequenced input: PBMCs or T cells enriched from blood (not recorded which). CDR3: CASSIPRWVQGSQPQHF. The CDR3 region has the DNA TGTGCCAGTAGTATACCTCGCTGGGTGCAGGGGAGCCAGCCCCAGCATTTT.